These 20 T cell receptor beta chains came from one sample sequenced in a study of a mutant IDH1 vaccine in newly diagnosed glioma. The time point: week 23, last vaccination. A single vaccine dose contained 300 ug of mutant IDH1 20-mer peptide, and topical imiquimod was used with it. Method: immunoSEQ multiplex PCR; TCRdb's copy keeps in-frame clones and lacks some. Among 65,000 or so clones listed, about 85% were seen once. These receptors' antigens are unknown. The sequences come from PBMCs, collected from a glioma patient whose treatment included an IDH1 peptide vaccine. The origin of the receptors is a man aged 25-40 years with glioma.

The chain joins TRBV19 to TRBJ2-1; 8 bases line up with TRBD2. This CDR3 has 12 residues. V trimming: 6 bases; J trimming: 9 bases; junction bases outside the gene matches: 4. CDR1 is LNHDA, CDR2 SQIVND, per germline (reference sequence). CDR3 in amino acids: CASSGGASEQFF. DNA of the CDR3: TGTGCCAGTAGCGGGGGGGCATCTGAGCAGTTCTTC.

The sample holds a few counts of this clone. CDR3: CASSERDRRDYGYTF. DNA of the CDR3: TGTGCCAGCAGCGAGAGGGACAGACGCGACTATGGCTACACCTTC. The chain has TRBV7-9 and TRBJ1-2, with TRBD1 matching 7 bases. V dropped 5 bases and J dropped 3; count of bases not matched to a gene: 9. The CDR3 consists of 15 residues. Germline V gene data show CDR1 as SEHNR and CDR2 as FQNEAQ (reference sequence).

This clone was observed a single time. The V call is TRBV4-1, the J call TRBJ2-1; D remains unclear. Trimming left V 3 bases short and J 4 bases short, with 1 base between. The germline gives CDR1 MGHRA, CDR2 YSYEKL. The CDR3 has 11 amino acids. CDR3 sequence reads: CASSQYNEQFF. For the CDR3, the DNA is TGCGCCAGCAGCCAGTACAATGAGCAGTTCTTC.

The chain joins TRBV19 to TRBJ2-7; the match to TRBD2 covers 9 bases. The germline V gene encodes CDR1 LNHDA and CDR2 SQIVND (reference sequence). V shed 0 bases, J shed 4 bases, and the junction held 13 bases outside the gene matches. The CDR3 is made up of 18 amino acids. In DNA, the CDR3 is TGTGCCAGTAGTATAGAGCCGAGCTTGGGACTAGCTTCATACGAGCAGTACTTC. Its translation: CASSIEPSLGLASYEQYF.

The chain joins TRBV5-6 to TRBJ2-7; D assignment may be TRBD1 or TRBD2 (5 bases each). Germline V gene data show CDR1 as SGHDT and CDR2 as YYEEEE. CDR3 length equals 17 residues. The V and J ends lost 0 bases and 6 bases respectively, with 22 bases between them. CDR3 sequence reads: CASSLGRSGRRAGEQYF. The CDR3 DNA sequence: TGTGCCAGCAGCTTGGGGCGATCGGGACGCCGGGCTGGCGAGCAGTACTTC.

This chain's CDR3 is CASSHPWQGAVGYTF. The CDR3 DNA reads TGCGCCAGCAGCCACCCCTGGCAGGGGGCGGTTGGCTACACCTTC. The chain combines TRBV4-1 with TRBJ1-2; the match to TRBD1 covers 8 bases. Looked up from germline, CDR1 is MGHRA and CDR2 is YSYEKL. The CDR3 has 15 residues. The ends lost 3 bases at V and 7 bases at J; junction bases unmatched: 10.

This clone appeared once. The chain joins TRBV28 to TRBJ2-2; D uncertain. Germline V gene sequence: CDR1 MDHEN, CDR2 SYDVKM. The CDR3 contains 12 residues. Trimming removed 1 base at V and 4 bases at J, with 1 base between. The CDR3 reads CASSLFTGELFF. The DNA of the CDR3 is TGTGCCAGCAGTTTATTCACCGGGGAGCTGTTTTTT.

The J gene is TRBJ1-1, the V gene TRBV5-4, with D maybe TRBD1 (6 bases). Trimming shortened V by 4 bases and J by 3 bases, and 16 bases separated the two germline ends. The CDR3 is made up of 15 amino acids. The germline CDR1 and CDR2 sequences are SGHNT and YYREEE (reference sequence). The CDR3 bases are TGTGCCAGCAGCCTATTGACAGGACGTGACACTGAAGCTTTCTTT. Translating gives CASSLLTGRDTEAFF.

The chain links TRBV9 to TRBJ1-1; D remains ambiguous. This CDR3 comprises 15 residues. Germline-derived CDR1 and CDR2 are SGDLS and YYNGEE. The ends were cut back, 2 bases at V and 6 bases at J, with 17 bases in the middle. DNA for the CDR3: TGTGCCAGCAGCGTGGGTGGCAGAGAATCGCCTGAAGCTTTCTTT. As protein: CASSVGGRESPEAFF.

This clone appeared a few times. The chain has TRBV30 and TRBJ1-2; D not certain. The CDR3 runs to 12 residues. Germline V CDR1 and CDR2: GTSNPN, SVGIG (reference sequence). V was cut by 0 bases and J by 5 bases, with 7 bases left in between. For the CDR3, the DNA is TGTGCCTGGAGTGTAAAAGGATATGGCTACACCTTC. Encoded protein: CAWSVKGYGYTF.

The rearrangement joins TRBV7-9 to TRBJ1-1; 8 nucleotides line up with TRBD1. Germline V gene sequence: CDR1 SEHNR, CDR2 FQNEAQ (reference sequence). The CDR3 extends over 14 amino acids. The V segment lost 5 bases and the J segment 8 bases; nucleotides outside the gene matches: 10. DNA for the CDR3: TGTGCCAGCAGCGCCTGGACAGGGACCAAGGAAGCTTTCTTT. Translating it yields CASSAWTGTKEAFF. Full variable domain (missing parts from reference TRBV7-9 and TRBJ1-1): DTGVSQNPRHKITKRGQNVTFRCDPISEHNRLYWYRQTLGQGPEFLTYFQNEAQLEKSRLLSDRFSAERPKGSFSTLEIQRTEQGDSAMYLCASSAWTGTKEAFFGQGTRLTVV.

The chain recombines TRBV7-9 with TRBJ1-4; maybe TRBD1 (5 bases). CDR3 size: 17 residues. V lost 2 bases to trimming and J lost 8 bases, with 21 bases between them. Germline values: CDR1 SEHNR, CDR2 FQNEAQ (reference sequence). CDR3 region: CASSLLPARDQREKLFF. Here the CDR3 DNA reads TGTGCCAGCAGCTTACTCCCCGCCAGGGATCAGCGAGAAAAACTGTTTTTT.

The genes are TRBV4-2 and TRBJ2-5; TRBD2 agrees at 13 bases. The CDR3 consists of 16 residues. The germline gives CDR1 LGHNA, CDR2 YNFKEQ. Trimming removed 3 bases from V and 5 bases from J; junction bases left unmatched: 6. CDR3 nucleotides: TGTGCCAGCAGCCAGACCGGGACTAGCGGGGCCGAGACCCAGTACTTC. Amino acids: CASSQTGTSGAETQYF.

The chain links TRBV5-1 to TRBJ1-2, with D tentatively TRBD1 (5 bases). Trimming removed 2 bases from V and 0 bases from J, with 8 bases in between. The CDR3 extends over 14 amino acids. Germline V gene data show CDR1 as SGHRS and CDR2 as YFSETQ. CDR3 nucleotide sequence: TGCGCCAGCAGCTTCGACAGAACTAACTATGGCTACACCTTC. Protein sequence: CASSFDRTNYGYTF.

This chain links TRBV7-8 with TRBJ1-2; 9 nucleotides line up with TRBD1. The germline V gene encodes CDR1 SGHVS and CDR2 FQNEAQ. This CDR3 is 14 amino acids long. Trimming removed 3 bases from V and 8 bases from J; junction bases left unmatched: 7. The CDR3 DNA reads TGTGCCAGCAGCTTTTTAAGACAGGGGGGCGGCTACACCTTC. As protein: CASSFLRQGGGYTF. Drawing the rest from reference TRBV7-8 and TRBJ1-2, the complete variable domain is GAGVSQSPRYKVAKRGQDVALRCDPISGHVSLFWYQQALGQGPEFLTYFQNEAQLDKSGLPSDRFFAERPEGSVSTLKIQRTQQEDSAVYLCASSFLRQGGGYTFGSGTRLTVV.

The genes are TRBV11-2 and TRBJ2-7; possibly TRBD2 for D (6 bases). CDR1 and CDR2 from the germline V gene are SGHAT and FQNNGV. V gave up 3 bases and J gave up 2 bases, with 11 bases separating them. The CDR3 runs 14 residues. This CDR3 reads CASSLEGIPYEQYF. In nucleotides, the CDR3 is TGTGCCAGCAGCTTGGAGGGGATCCCCTACGAGCAGTACTTC.

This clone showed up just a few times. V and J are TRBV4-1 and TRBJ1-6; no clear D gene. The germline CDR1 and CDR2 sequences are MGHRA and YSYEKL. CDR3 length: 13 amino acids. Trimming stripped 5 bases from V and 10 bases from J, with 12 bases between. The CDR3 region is CASSSERESPLHF. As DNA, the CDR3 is TGCGCCAGCAGCTCAGAGAGGGAATCACCCCTCCACTTT.

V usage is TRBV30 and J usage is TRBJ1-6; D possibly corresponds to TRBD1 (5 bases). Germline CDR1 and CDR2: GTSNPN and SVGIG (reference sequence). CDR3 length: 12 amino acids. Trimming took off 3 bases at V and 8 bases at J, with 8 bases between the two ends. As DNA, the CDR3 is TGTGCCTGGAGCAGGGCGGATTCACCCCTCCACTTT. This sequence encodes CAWSRADSPLHF.

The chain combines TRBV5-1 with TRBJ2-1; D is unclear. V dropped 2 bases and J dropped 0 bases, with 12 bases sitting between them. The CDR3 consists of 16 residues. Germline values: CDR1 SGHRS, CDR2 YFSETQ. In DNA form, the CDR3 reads TGCGCCAGCAGCTTAAGTACAAGGAGCTCCTACAATGAGCAGTTCTTC. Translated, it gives CASSLSTRSSYNEQFF.

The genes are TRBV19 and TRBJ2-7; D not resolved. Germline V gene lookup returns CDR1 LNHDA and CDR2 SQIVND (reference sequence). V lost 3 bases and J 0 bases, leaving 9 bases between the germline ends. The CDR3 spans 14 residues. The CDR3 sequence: CASSIDTSSYEQYF. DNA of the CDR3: TGTGCCAGTAGTATCGACACCTCCTCCTACGAGCAGTACTTC.